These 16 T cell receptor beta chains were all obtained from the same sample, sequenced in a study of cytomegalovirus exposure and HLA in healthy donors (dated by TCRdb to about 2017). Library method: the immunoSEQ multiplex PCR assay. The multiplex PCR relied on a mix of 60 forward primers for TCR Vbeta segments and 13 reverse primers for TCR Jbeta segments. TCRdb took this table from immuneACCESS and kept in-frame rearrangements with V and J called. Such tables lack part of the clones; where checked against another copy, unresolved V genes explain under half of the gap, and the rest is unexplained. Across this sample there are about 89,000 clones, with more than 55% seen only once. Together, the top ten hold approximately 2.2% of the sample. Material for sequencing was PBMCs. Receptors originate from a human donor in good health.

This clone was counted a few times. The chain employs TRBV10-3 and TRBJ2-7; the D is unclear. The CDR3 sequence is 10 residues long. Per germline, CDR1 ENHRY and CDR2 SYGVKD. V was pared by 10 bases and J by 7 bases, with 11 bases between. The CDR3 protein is CATEDREQYF. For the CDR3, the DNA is TGTGCCACCGAGGATAGGGAGCAGTACTTC.

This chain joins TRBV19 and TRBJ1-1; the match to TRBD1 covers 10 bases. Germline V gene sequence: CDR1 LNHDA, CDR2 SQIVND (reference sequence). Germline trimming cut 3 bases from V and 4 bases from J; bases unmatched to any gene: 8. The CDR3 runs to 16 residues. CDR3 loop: CASSITPGTGVTEAFF. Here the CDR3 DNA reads TGTGCCAGTAGTATCACCCCCGGGACAGGGGTCACTGAAGCTTTCTTT.

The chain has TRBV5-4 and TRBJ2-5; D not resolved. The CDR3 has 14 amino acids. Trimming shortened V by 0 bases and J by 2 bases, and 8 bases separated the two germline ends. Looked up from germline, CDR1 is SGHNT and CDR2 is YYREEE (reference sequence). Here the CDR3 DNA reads TGTGCCAGCAGCTTGGAGGCGGCACAAGAGACCCAGTACTTC. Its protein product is CASSLEAAQETQYF.

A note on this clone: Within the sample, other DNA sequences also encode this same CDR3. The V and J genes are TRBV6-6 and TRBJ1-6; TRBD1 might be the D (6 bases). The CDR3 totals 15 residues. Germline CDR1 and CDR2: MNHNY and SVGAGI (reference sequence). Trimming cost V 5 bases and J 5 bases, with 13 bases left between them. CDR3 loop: CASSKLRGNNSPLHF. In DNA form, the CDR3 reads TGTGCCAGCAGTAAACTCAGGGGAAATAATTCACCCCTCCACTTT.

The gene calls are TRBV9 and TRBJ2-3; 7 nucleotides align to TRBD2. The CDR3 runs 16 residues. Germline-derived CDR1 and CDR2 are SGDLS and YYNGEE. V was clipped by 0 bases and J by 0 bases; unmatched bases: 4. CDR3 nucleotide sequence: TGTGCCAGCAGCGTAGGTTGGGGGGGAAGCACAGATACGCAGTATTTT. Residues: CASSVGWGGSTDTQYF.

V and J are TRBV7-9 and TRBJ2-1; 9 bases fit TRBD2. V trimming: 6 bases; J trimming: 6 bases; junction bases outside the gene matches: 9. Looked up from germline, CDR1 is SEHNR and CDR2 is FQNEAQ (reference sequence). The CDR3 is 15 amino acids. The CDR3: CASSSAGGVGNEQFF. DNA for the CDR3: TGTGCCAGCAGTTCGGCGGGGGGGGTGGGCAATGAGCAGTTCTTC. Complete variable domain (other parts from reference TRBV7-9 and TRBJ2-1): DTGVSQNPRHKITKRGQNVTFRCDPISEHNRLYWYRQTLGQGPEFLTYFQNEAQLEKSRLLSDRFSAERPKGSFSTLEIQRTEQGDSAMYLCASSSAGGVGNEQFFGPGTRLTVL.

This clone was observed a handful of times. The CDR3 region is CATSRDQGAGYGYTF. The CDR3 DNA reads TGTGCCACCAGCAGAGATCAAGGGGCTGGGTATGGCTACACCTTC. This chain links TRBV15 with TRBJ1-2, with D maybe TRBD1 (5 bases). Germline CDR1 and CDR2: LNHNV and YYDKDF (reference sequence). The V end lost 0 bases, the J end lost 5 bases, and 13 bases lay between the germline ends. CDR3 size: 15 residues.

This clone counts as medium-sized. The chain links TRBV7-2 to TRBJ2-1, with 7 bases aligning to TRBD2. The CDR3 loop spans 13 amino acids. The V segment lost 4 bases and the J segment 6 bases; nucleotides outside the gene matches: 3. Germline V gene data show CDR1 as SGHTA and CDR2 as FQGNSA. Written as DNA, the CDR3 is TGTGCCAGCAGCTATACTAGCGTCAATGAGCAGTTCTTC. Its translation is CASSYTSVNEQFF.

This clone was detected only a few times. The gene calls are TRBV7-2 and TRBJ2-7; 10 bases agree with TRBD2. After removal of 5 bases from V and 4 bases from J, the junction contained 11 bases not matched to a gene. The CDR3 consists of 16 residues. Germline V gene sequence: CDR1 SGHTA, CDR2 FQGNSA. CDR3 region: CASSPESGGGWYEQYF. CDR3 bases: TGTGCCAGCAGCCCTGAAAGCGGGGGGGGTTGGTACGAGCAGTACTTC. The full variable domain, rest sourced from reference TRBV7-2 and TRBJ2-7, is GAGVSQSPSNKVTEKGKDVELRCDPISGHTALYWYRQSLGQGLEFLIYFQGNSAPDKSGLPSDRFSAERTGGSVSTLTIQRTQQEDSAVYLCASSPESGGGWYEQYFGPGTRLTVT.

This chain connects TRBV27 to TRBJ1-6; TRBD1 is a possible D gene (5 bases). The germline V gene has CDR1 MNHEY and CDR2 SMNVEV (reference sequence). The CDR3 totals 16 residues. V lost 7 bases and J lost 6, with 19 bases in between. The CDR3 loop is CASIISWGVGNSPLHF. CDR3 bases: TGTGCCAGCATCATCTCCTGGGGGGTAGGTAATTCACCCCTCCACTTT.

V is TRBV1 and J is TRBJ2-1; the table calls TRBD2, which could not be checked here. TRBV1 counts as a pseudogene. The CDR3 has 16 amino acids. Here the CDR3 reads CTSSQTAGTSVNEQFF. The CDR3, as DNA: TGCACCAGCAGCCAAACAGCGGGGACGAGCGTCAATGAGCAGTTCTTC.

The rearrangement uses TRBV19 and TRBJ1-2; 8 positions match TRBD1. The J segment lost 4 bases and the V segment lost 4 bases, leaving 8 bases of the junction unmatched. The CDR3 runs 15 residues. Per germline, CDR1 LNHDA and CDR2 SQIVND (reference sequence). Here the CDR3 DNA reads TGTGCCAGTAGTACTCGGACAGGGACCCTCTATGGCTACACCTTC. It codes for CASSTRTGTLYGYTF. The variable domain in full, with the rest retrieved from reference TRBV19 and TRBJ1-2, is DGGITQSPKYLFRKEGQNVTLSCEQNLNHDAMYWYRQDPGQGLRLIYYSQIVNDFQKGDIAEGYSVSREKKESFPLTVTSAQKNPTAFYLCASSTRTGTLYGYTFGSGTRLTVV.

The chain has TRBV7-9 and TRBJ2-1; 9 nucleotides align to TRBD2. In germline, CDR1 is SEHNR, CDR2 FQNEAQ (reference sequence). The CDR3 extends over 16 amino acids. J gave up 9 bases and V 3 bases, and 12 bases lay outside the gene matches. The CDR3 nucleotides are TGTGCCAGCAGCTTGAGGGGGAGCGGGGGGCTAAGTGAGCAGTTCTTC. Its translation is CASSLRGSGGLSEQFF.

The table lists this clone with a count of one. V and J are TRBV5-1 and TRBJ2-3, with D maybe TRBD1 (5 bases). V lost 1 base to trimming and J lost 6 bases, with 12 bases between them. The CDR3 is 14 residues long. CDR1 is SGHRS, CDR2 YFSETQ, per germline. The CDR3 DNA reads TGCGCCAGCAGCTTGTCAGGGCCTCCGGATACGCAGTATTTT. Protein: CASSLSGPPDTQYF.

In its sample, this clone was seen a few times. CDR3 bases: TGTGCCAGCAGCTTCGGACAGAGATATGGCTACACCTTC. As protein: CASSFGQRYGYTF. J is TRBJ1-2 and V is TRBV11-3; weak D call: TRBD1 (6 bases). V dropped 3 bases and J dropped 5 bases, with 10 bases sitting between them. The CDR3 has 13 amino acids. Germline V gene sequence: CDR1 SGHNT, CDR2 YENEEA.

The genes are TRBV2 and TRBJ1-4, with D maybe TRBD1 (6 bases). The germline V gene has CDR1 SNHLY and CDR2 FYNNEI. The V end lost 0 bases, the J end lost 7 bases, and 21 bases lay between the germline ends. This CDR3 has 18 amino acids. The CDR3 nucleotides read TGTGCCAGCAGTGAAGCTATTCCCGTCAGGGGTTGGGGTGAAAAACTGTTTTTT. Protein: CASSEAIPVRGWGEKLFF.